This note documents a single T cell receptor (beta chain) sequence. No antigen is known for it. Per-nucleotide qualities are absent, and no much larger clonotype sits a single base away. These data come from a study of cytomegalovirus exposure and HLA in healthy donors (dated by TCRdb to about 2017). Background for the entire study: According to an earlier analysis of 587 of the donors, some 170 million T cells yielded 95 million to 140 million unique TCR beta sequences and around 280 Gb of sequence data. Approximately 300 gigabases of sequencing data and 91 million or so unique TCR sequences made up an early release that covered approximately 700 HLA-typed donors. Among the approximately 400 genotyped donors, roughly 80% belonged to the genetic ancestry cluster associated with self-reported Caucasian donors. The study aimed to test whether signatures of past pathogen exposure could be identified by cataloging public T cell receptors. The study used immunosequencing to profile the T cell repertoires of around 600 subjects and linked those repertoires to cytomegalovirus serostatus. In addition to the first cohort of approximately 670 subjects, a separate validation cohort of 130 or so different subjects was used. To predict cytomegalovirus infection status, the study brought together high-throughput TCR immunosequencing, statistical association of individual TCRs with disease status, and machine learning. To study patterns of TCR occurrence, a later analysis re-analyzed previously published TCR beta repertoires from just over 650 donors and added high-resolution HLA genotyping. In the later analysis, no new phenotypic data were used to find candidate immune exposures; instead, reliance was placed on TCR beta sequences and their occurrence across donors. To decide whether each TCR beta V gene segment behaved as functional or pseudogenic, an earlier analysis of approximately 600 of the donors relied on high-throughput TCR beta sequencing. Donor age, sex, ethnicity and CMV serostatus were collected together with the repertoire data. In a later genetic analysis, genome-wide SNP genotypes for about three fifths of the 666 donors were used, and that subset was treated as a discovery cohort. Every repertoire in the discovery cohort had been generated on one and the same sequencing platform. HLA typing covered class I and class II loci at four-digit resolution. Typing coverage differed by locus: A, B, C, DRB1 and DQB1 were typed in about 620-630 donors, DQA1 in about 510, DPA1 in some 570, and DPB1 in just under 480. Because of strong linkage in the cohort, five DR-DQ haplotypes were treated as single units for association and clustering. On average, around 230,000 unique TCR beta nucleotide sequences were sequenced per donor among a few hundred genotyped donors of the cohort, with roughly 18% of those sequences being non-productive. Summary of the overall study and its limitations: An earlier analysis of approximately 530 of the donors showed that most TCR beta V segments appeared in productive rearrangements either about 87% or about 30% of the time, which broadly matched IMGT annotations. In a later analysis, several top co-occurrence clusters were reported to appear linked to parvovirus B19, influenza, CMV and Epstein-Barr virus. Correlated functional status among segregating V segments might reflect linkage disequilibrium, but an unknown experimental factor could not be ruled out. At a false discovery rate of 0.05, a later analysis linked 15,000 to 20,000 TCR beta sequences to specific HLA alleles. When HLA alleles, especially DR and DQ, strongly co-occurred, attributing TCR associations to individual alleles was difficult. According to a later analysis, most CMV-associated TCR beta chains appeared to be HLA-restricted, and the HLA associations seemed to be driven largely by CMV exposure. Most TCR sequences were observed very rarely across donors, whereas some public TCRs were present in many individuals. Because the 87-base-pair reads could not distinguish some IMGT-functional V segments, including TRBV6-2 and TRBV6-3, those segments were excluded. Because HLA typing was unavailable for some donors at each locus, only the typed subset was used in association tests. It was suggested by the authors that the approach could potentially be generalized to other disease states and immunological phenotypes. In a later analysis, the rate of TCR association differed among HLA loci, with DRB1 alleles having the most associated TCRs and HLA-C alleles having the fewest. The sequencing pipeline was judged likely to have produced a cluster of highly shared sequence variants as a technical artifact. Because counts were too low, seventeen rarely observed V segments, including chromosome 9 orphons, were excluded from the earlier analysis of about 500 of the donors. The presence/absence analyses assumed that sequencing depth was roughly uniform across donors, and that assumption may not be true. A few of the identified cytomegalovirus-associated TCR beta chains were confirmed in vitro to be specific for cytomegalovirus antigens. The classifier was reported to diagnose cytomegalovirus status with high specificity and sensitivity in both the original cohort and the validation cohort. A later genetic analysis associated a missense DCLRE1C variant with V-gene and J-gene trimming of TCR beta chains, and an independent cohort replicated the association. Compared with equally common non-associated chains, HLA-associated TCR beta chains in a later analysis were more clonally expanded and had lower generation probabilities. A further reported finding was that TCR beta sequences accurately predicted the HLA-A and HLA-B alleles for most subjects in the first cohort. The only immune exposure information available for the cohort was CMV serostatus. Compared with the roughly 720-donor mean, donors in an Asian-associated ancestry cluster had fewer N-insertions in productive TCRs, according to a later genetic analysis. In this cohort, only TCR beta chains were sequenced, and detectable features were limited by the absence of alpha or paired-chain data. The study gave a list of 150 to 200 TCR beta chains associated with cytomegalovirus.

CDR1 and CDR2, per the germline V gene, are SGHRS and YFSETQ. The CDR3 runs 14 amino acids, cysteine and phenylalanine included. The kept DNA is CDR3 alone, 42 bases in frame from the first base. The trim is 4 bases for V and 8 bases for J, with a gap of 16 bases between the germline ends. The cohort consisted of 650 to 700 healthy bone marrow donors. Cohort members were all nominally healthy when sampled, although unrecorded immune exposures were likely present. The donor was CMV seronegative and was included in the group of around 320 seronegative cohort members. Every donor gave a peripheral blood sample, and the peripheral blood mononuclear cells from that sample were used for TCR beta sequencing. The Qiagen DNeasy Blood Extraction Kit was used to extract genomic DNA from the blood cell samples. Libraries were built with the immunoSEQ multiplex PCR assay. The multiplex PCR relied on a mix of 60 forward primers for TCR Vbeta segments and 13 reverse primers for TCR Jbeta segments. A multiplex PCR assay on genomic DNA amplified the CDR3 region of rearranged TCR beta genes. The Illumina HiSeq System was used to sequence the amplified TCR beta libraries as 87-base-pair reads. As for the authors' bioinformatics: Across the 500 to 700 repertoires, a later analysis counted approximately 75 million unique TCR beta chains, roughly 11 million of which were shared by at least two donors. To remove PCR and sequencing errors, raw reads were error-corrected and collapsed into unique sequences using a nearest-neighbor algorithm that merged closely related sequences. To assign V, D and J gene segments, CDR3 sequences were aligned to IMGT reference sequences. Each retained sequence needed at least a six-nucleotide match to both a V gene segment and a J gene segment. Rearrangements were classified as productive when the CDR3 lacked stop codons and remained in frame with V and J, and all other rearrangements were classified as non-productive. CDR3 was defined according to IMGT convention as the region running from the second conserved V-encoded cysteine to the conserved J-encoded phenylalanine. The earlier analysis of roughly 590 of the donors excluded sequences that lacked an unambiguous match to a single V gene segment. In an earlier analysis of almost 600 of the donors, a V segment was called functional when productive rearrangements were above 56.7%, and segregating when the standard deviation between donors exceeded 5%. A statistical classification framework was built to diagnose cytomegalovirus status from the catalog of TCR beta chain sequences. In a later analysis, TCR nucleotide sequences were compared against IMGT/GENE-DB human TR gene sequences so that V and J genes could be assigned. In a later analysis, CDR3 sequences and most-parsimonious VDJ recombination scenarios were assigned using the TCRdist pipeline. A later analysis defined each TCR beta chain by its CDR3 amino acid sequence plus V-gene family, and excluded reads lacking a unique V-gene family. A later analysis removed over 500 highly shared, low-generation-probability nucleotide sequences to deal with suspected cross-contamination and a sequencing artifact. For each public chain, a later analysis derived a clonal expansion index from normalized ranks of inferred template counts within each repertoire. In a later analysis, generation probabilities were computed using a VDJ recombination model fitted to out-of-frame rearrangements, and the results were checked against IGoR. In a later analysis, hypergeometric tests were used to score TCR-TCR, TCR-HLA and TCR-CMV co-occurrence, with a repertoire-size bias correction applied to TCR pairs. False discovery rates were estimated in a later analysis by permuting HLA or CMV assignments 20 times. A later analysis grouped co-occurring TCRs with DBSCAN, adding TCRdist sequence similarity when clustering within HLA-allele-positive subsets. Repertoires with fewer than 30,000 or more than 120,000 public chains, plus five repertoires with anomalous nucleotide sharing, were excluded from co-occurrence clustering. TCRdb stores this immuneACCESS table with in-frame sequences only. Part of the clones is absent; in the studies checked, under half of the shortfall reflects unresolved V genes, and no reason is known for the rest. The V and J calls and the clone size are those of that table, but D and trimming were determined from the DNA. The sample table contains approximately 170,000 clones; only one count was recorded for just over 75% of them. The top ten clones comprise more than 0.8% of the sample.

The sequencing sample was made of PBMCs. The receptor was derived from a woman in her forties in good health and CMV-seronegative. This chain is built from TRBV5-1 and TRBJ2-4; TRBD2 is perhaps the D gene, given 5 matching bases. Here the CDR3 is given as CASSVEGRGDIQYF. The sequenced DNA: TGCGCCAGCAGCGTTGAAGGGAGAGGTGACATTCAGTACTTC.